Here is one T cell receptor (beta chain) with its context. This specimen comes from a study of blood T cells in healthy people across ages. The second PCR ran roughly 6 to 11 cycles with a sample-barcoded 5' primer and J-beta primers. Every cDNA molecule bore a tag from a template-switch adaptor containing 12 random nucleotides. TCRdb re-called the 5' RACE reads through MiXCR, storing one row per CDR3 protein. Seen here are approximately 580,000 distinct CDR3 sequences, around 24% observed once, and the top ten hold roughly 9.4%. Germline lookup yields CDR1 MDHEN and CDR2 SYDVKM. The CDR3 covers 16 residues. This sample was also put to use in a study of T cells of mothers and their children. In that study: RNA that had been extracted went wholly into cDNA synthesis, at 1.5 ug per 15 ul. Similar effects of thymic selection on TCR recombination output were recorded in related and unrelated pairs.

The specimen sequenced was blood. The V gene is TRBV28, the J gene TRBJ2-5, with 10 bases fitting TRBD2. The DNA end lines up better with TRBJ2-1; the J call may be wrong. This sequence was found in a boy aged 5 to 17 in good health. CDR3: CASSSQAGGAHNEQFF. CDR3 bases: TGTGCCAGCAGTTCACAAGCGGGAGGGGCCCACAATGAGCAGTTCTTC.